These 21 T cell receptor beta chains originate from one sample sequenced in a study of T cell changes during pregnancy in multiple sclerosis. Data came from immunoSEQ multiplex PCR; TCRdb stores just in-frame clones and leaves some out. The data show tens of thousands of clones, 92% seen once. The sample was CD4+ T cells from peripheral blood mononuclear cells, taken in the third trimester of pregnancy. The receptor source for this set is a female donor with multiple sclerosis, enrolled in a pregnancy study.

The chain uses TRBV29-1 and TRBJ1-1; 7 bases align to TRBD1. The CDR3 is 13 residues long. Trimming at V came to 7 bases and at J to 1 base, leaving 6 bases not matched to a gene. The germline V gene encodes CDR1 SQVTM and CDR2 ANQGSEA. The CDR3 protein is CSGLTGTNTEAFF. The CDR3 bases are TGCAGCGGTCTGACAGGGACGAACACTGAAGCTTTCTTT.

The V gene is TRBV11-2, the J gene TRBJ2-7; 8 bases fit TRBD2. Germline trimming cut 5 bases from V and 2 bases from J; bases unmatched to any gene: 8. The CDR3 spans 15 residues. Germline CDR1 SGHAT, CDR2 FQNNGV. The CDR3 loop is CASSLNPGGAYEQYF. The CDR3 region has the DNA TGTGCCAGCAGCCTGAACCCGGGAGGGGCCTACGAGCAGTACTTC. The whole variable domain, filled in from reference TRBV11-2 and TRBJ2-7, reads EAGVAQSPRYKIIEKRQSVAFWCNPISGHATLYWYQQILGQGPKLLIQFQNNGVVDDSQLPKDRFSAERLKGVDSTLKIQPAKLEDSAVYLCASSLNPGGAYEQYFGPGTRLTVT.

The chain joins TRBV11-3 to TRBJ2-1; the match to TRBD2 covers 10 bases. The CDR3 has 17 residues. CDR1 and CDR2 from the germline V gene are SGHNT and YENEEA. The V segment lost 1 base and the J segment 9 bases; nucleotides outside the gene matches: 12. The CDR3 nucleotides read TGTGCCAGCAGCTTAGGCACGCTAGCGGGAGTTTTCAGTGAGCAGTTCTTC. Residues: CASSLGTLAGVFSEQFF.

The rearrangement uses TRBV11-3 and TRBJ2-5; 7 bases match TRBD1. V gave up 4 bases and J gave up 2 bases; unmatched junction bases: 1. The CDR3 loop spans 13 amino acids. Germline assignment: CDR1 SGHNT and CDR2 YENEEA. In nucleotides, the CDR3 is TGTGCCAGCAGCTCGGGACAGCAAGAGACCCAGTACTTC. Translation gives CASSSGQQETQYF. The entire variable domain, with the rest obtained from reference TRBV11-3 and TRBJ2-5, is as follows: EAGVVQSPRYKIIEKKQPVAFWCNPISGHNTLYWYLQNLGQGPELLIRYENEEAVDDSQLPKDRFSAERLKGVDSTLKIQPAELGDSAVYLCASSSGQQETQYFGPGTRLLVL.

This clone was observed a handful of times. As DNA, the CDR3 is TGTGCCACCAGCACGGGGACTAGCGGGAGGGGGAGAGAGACCCAGTACTTC. It yields the protein CATSTGTSGRGRETQYF. This chain connects TRBV15 to TRBJ2-5; TRBD2 matches at 16 bases. J gave up 4 bases and V 4 bases, and 6 bases lay outside the gene matches. Germline V gene lookup returns CDR1 LNHNV and CDR2 YYDKDF (reference sequence). The CDR3 has 17 residues.

This rearrangement joins TRBV18 to TRBJ2-5; maybe TRBD1 (5 bases). Germline V lookup: CDR1 KGHSH, CDR2 LQKENI. Between the trimmed V and J ends, which lost 2 bases and 3 bases, there was a span of 7 bases. The CDR3 is 13 amino acids. This CDR3 is CASSPVTEETQYF. CDR3 nucleotides: TGTGCCAGCTCACCAGTGACAGAAGAGACCCAGTACTTC.

This chain links TRBV29-1 with TRBJ2-3; a weak D match, TRBD2 (6 bases). Trimming removed 4 bases at V and 2 bases at J, with 10 bases between. This CDR3 has 13 residues. The germline V gene encodes CDR1 SQVTM and CDR2 ANQGSEA. This chain's CDR3 is CSVGASVTDTQYF. In DNA form, the CDR3 reads TGCAGCGTTGGGGCTAGCGTCACAGATACGCAGTATTTT.

A few counts support this clone. The chain has TRBV27 and TRBJ1-2; D unclear. V was trimmed by 0 bases and J by 4 bases, leaving 9 bases between them. The CDR3 length is 14 residues. Germline CDR1 is MNHEY and CDR2 is SMNVEV (reference sequence). In DNA, the CDR3 is TGTGCCAGCAGTTTATCCCGGGATTCCTATGGCTACACCTTC. It codes for CASSLSRDSYGYTF.

The rearrangement links TRBV27 to TRBJ2-1, with 8 nucleotides matching TRBD2. Germline V CDR1 and CDR2: MNHEY, SMNVEV (reference sequence). J lost 5 bases, V lost 5 bases, and 8 bases had no gene match. CDR3 length: 15 amino acids. CDR3 residues: CASSLGSGNHNEQFF. In nucleotides, the CDR3 is TGTGCCAGCAGTCTAGGTAGCGGGAACCACAATGAGCAGTTCTTC.

The rearrangement uses TRBV7-3 and TRBJ2-3; 8 nucleotides line up with TRBD2. This CDR3 comprises 13 residues. Looked up from germline, CDR1 is SGHTA and CDR2 is FQGTGA. The trim removed 2 bases at V and 9 bases at J, leaving 4 bases unmatched. The DNA for the CDR3 is TGTGCCAGCAGCTTACGGGAGGGGGGGACGCAGTATTTT. Translation gives CASSLREGGTQYF.

This clone has more than one count but fewer than ten. V gene TRBV7-6 combines with J gene TRBJ2-7; 8 bases are shared with TRBD1. V dropped 4 bases and J dropped 6; count of bases not matched to a gene: 11. Germline V lookup: CDR1 SGHVS, CDR2 FNYEAQ. This CDR3 region has 15 residues. CDR3 residues: CASSSNSGGLGEQYF. The CDR3 nucleotides are TGTGCCAGCAGCTCCAACTCAGGGGGCTTAGGCGAGCAGTACTTC.

The J gene is TRBJ2-5, the V gene TRBV7-6, with 11 bases aligning to TRBD1. With 0 bases clipped from V and 5 bases from J, the junction kept 5 bases outside the gene matches. This CDR3 comprises 16 residues. Germline values: CDR1 SGHVS, CDR2 FNYEAQ. The CDR3 bases are TGTGCCAGCAGCTTAGCGGGGGGACAGGGGGTCGAGACCCAGTACTTC. The encoded protein is CASSLAGGQGVETQYF.

V is TRBV28 and J is TRBJ1-1; no definite D call. The CDR3 loop spans 15 amino acids. From germline, CDR1 is MDHEN and CDR2 SYDVKM. The germline V and J ends were trimmed by 5 bases and 1 base, with 14 bases remaining between them. The CDR3 DNA reads TGTGCCAGCAGTCCCTTAACTACCGGGAACACTGAAGCTTTCTTT. Its protein product is CASSPLTTGNTEAFF.

The rearrangement uses TRBV2 and TRBJ2-1; 8 nucleotides line up with TRBD2. Germline CDR1 and CDR2: SNHLY and FYNNEI. CDR3 size: 15 residues. J lost 6 bases, V lost 8 bases, and 12 bases had no gene match. The CDR3, as DNA: TGTGCCAGCGGGAGATGGGCTAGCGGGCCCAATGAGCAGTTCTTC. Residues: CASGRWASGPNEQFF.

The chain uses TRBV11-3 and TRBJ2-1; TRBD2 agrees at 11 bases. Looked up from germline, CDR1 is SGHNT and CDR2 is YENEEA. There are 14 residues in the CDR3. V shed 5 bases and J 8 bases; nucleotides not matched to a gene: 5. In nucleotides, the CDR3 is TGTGCCAGCAGCACACTAGCGGGAGTTTATGAGCAGTTCTTC. This gives the protein CASSTLAGVYEQFF.

As to this clone: The sample contains more than one DNA sequence encoding this CDR3. V and J are TRBV18 and TRBJ2-7; D is possibly TRBD2 (6 bases). The CDR3 has 13 amino acids. In germline, CDR1 is KGHSH, CDR2 LQKENI. Trimming removed 3 bases at V and 3 bases at J, with 9 bases between. Here the CDR3 reads CASSPLGSYEQYF. CDR3 DNA: TGTGCCAGCTCACCCCTCGGGAGCTACGAGCAGTACTTC.

The chain couples TRBV19 to TRBJ2-2, with D possibly being TRBD2 (5 bases). Trimming cost V 5 bases and J 3 bases, with 13 bases left between them. Germline values: CDR1 LNHDA, CDR2 SQIVND (reference sequence). The CDR3 spans 15 residues. The CDR3 DNA is TGTGCCAGTAGTCGGTCGGACTGGGACACCGGGGAGCTGTTTTTT. It codes for CASSRSDWDTGELFF.

This chain connects TRBV19 to TRBJ2-3; 10 bases fit TRBD1. Germline trimming cut 3 bases from V and 4 bases from J; bases unmatched to any gene: 4. CDR1 is LNHDA and CDR2 is SQIVND in the germline V gene (reference sequence). This CDR3 has 15 residues. The CDR3 coding sequence is TGTGCCAGTAGTATGGGACAGGGGTGGTCAGATACGCAGTATTTT. This gives the protein CASSMGQGWSDTQYF.

The J gene is TRBJ1-1, the V gene TRBV7-9; D may be TRBD1 (5 bases). The V gene's germline CDR1 is SEHNR and CDR2 FQNEAQ (reference sequence). This CDR3 spans 14 amino acids. Trimming took off 2 bases at V and 3 bases at J, with 10 bases between the two ends. CDR3 amino acids: CASSLRGRDTEAFF. The CDR3 DNA sequence: TGTGCCAGCAGCTTACGGGGGAGGGACACTGAAGCTTTCTTT.

This chain joins TRBV6-5 and TRBJ2-4; 7 bases align to TRBD1. V lost 5 bases and J lost 4; bases outside the gene matches: 5. The CDR3 sequence is 14 residues long. Germline V gives CDR1 MNHEY, CDR2 SVGAGI. CDR3 nucleotides: TGTGCCAGCAGTCCAGGGACAGCAAAAAACATTCAGTACTTC. Its protein is CASSPGTAKNIQYF.

The V gene is TRBV5-1, the J gene TRBJ2-2, with 12 bases lining up with TRBD2. CDR1 is SGHRS, CDR2 YFSETQ, per germline. There are 19 residues in the CDR3. After removal of 0 bases from V and 5 bases from J, the junction contained 11 bases not matched to a gene. The CDR3: CASSLARLAGEVRTGELFF. The CDR3 nucleotides read TGCGCCAGCAGCTTGGCCAGACTAGCGGGAGAAGTTAGGACCGGGGAGCTGTTTTTT.